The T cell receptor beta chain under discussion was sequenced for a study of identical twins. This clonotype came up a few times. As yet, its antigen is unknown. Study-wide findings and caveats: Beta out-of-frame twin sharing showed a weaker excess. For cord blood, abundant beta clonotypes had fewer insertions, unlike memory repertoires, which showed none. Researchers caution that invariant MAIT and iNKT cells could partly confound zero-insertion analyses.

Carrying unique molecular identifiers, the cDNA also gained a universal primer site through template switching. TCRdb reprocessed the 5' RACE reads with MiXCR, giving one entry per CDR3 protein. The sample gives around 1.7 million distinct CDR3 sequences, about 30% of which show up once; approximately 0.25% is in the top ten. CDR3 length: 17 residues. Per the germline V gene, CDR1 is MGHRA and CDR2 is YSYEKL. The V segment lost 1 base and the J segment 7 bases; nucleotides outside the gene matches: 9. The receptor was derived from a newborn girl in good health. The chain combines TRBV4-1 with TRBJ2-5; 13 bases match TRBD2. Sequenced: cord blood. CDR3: CASSQAPLAGGPRTQYF. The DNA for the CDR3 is TGCGCCAGCAGCCAAGCGCCACTAGCGGGAGGGCCGAGGACCCAGTACTTC.